This TCR beta chain emerged from a study of shared clonotypes between healthy human individuals (dated by TCRdb to the early 2020s). Regarding the research as a whole: The cohort comprised a couple of women and a few men aged 18 to 49 years. For each donor, three plates each were used for CD4 naive and CD4 memory, two plates were used for CD8 naive, and one plate was used for CD8 memory. To estimate repertoire size and how much clonotype sharing occurs between individuals, the study deeply sequenced the blood TCR repertoires of several healthy adults. To increase sequencing depth and limit assay-specific biases, TCR repertoire library preparation and sequencing were carried out by different laboratories using diverse techniques. Per donor, leukapheresis produced somewhere between about 0.94 and 10 billion PBMCs. Results the study describes overall, beyond this receptor: Because the study included a small number of donors, the genetic and exposure-history diversity represented was limited. Based on pairwise subsampling, the degree of clonotype sharing among donors was expected to be affected by sequencing depth. Sampling was limited to blood, and TCR repertoires in tissue likely differ from TCR repertoires in blood. Even with the large sequencing depth, rarefaction of the sorted-subset datasets indicated that sequencing was incomplete. Compared with non-shared clonotypes, clonotypes shared by all four sorted-subset donors had higher generation probabilities. Sharing across several donors was observed for around 5% of naive CD4, 3% to 3.5% of naive CD8, over 2% of memory CD4, and roughly 0.4% of memory CD8 clonotypes. Naive subsets generally had larger estimated clonotype richness than memory subsets did.

Sequences WSHSY (CDR1) and SAAADI (CDR2) are obtained from the germline V gene. The CDR3 spans 15 residues, from the cysteine through the phenylalanine. The retained sequence is limited to the CDR3, 45 bases, with the frame set at the first base. V drops 6 bases and J drops 8 bases, leaving 19 bases in between. For this clone: This receptor's antigen is unknown. No base quality values were provided; no much bigger clone lies one nucleotide off.

Using the deep immunoSEQ assay, TCR CDR3 regions were amplified from genomic DNA by multiplex PCR. Extracted genomic DNA from each cell subset was spread evenly across all wells of several immunoSEQ 96-well plates, with each plate serving as a replicate. For sorted subsets, each replicate PCR was loaded with 150 to 250 ng genomic DNA, equivalent to 30,000 or so T cell genomes. The purified libraries were quantified using a Qubit 3.0 fluorometer, sized with a Bioanalyzer 2100, and then quantified again using the KAPA Library Quantification kit. Each immunoSEQ 96-well plate was sequenced on its own single-read 150-cycle Illumina NextSeq 550 flow cell. On the authors' methods: Because only junctional sequences without quality scores were contained in the immunoSEQ output, filtering matching that applied to full-length reads could not be performed. To assign V/J genes and CDR3, sequences were annotated using PyIR, a Python wrapper for IgBLAST v1.9, with IMGT germline references. Any read was removed if the V/J assignment was weak (E-value above 1e-6), the CDR3 was missing, or the read contained stop codons, out-of-frame junctions, or ambiguous translated residues. V3J clonotypes were defined as sequences sharing the same inferred V gene, J gene, and CDR3 amino acid sequence. Percentage overlap between repertoires was computed as shared unique clonotypes divided by the size of the smaller repertoire. Repertoire richness was assessed with RTK rarefaction, the Chao1 estimator, and Recon v2.1 estimates of unobserved clonotypes. Generation probabilities for all TCRbeta clonotypes obtained by the gDNA method from a handful of donors were computed using OLGA. TCRdb's version of the immuneACCESS table is confined to in-frame rearrangements and falls short of the full clone set. An unresolved V gene accounts for under half of the shortfall where checked; the remainder is of unknown origin. V, J and clone size reflect that table, while D and trimming were determined from the DNA. The sample includes 2 million to 2.5 million clones, with less than 95% observed a single time. 0.3% to 0.4% of the sample is taken by the ten largest.

The donors were healthy, HIV-negative adults who had no recently reported acute infections or vaccinations. Every donor was a Caucasian adult living in Nashville, Tennessee, USA. Magnetic negative selection was used to enrich CD4+ T cells, after which naive cells were positively selected on CD45RA and the negative fraction became the memory subset. Blood was collected by leukapheresis, and PBMCs were isolated by Ficoll-Histopaque density gradient centrifugation and then cryopreserved in liquid nitrogen vapor phase. Purity and quantity of every magnetically sorted T cell population were checked by analytical flow cytometry. Each sorted fraction had its genomic DNA isolated and then quantified by UV absorbance on a Nanodrop 2000c.

The sequence links TRBV10-2 to TRBJ2-2, with the identity of the D gene unclear. Sequencing used naive CD4+ T cells from PBMCs. What this sample's cell subset or site label stands for: CD45RA+ positively selected. The TCR sequence derives from a young man in good health. Some clones in this sample may be carry-over from other donors' samples. The CDR3 reads as follows: CASRSEVMRGGELFF. The sequenced DNA: TGCGCCAGCAGGTCCGAGGTTATGCGAGGTGGGGAGCTGTTTTTT.